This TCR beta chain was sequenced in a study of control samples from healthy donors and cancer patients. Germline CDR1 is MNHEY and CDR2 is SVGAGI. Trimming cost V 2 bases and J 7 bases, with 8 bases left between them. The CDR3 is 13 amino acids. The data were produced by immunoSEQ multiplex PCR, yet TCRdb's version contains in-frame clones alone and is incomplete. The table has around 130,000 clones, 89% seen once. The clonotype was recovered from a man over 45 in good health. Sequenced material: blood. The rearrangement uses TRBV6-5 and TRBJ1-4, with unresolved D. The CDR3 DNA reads TGTGCCAGCAGTTACCCCGGTGGTGAAAAACTGTTTTTT. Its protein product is CASSYPGGEKLFF.